Listed below are T cell receptor beta chains from one sample, sequenced in a study of CD8+ T cells in alopecia areata. Libraries were prepared by immunoSEQ multiplex PCR; TCRdb keeps only in-frame clonotypes and omits some of them. The sample lists some 120,000 clones, 60% to 65% seen once, with 5% to 7% in the top ten. The material sequenced was CD4+ T cells sorted from blood, taken at week 4, from a patient treated with tofacitinib. The receptors were gathered from a human donor with alopecia areata. Both conserved end residues are part of each CDR3. The D gene is left open where the match is weak. Size is omitted from some rows. Given values are once, few, many or a class for expanded clones.

v_gene	d_gene	j_gene	abundance	len	CDR3aa	CDR3nt
TRBV4-3	NA	TRBJ1-5	NA	18	CASSQGVERNRINQPQHF	TGCGCCAGCAGCCAAGGGGTTGAAAGGAACCGGATCAATCAGCCCCAGCATTTT
TRBV29-1	NA	TRBJ2-4	NA	13	CSVEVPGLDIQYF	TGCAGCGTTGAAGTCCCGGGGCTCGACATTCAGTACTTC
TRBV7-9	NA	TRBJ2-5	few	14	CASSMPGLGKTQYF	TGTGCCAGCAGCATGCCGGGACTCGGCAAGACCCAGTACTTC
TRBV5-1	NA	TRBJ2-5	few	11	CASSLQETQYF	TGCGCCAGCAGCTTGCAAGAGACCCAGTACTTC
TRBV10-3	TRBD2	TRBJ2-7	NA	16	CAISDLTSGRSHEQYF	TGTGCCATCAGTGACCTGACTAGCGGGAGGTCCCACGAGCAGTACTTC
TRBV2	NA	TRBJ1-4	NA	14	CASKKIQGEEKLFF	TGTGCCAGCAAGAAGATCCAGGGCGAAGAAAAACTGTTTTTT
TRBV4-3	TRBD2	TRBJ2-7	NA	16	CASSQDLGGTPYEQYF	TGCGCCAGCAGCCAAGACCTGGGGGGGACGCCCTACGAGCAGTACTTC
TRBV19	TRBD1	TRBJ2-7	many	14	CASSPLTGTYEQYF	TGTGCCAGTAGTCCGTTGACAGGGACCTACGAGCAGTACTTC
TRBV29-1	NA	TRBJ2-1	NA	14	CSVVRGGPYNEQFF	TGCAGCGTTGTTAGGGGTGGGCCTTACAATGAGCAGTTCTTC
TRBV5-1	NA	TRBJ2-4	NA	13	CASSLEGPGIQYF	TGCGCCAGCAGCTTGGAAGGGCCGGGCATTCAGTACTTC
TRBV2	NA	TRBJ2-7	NA	11	CASSESGEQYF	TGTGCCAGCAGTGAATCAGGGGAACAGTACTTC
TRBV5-4	NA	TRBJ2-1	NA	12	CTMGDISNEQFF	TGTACCATGGGGGACATTTCCAATGAGCAGTTCTTC
TRBV19	NA	TRBJ1-2	NA	15	CASSSWSKGRGGYTF	TGTGCCAGTAGTTCTTGGTCGAAAGGGCGGGGCGGCTACACCTTC
TRBV4-2	NA	TRBJ1-2	NA	13	CASSQERGLGYTF	TGTGCCAGCAGCCAAGAAAGGGGCTTGGGCTACACCTTC
TRBV7-2	TRBD2	TRBJ2-5	NA	15	CASSPSSGYQETQYF	TGTGCCAGCTCACCGTCTAGCGGGTACCAAGAGACCCAGTACTTC
TRBV7-9	TRBD1	TRBJ2-7	NA	14	CASVPGQAAYEQYF	TGTGCCAGCGTACCGGGACAGGCGGCCTACGAGCAGTACTTC
TRBV6-6	NA	TRBJ1-5	NA	16	CASSYKSQGSNQPQHF	TGTGCCAGCAGTTACAAATCTCAGGGTAGCAATCAGCCCCAGCATTTT
TRBV29-1	TRBD1	TRBJ2-1	NA	14	CSDVPGQGGSEQFF	TGCAGCGATGTGCCGGGACAGGGTGGAAGTGAGCAGTTCTTC
TRBV5-5	NA	TRBJ1-1	NA	17	CASSSPQGSRGRTEAFF	TGTGCCAGCAGCTCCCCCCAGGGCAGCAGGGGAAGAACTGAAGCTTTCTTT
TRBV4-3	TRBD2	TRBJ2-2	NA	15	CASSLSGGATGELFF	TGCGCCAGCAGCCTTAGCGGGGGGGCCACCGGGGAGCTGTTTTTT
TRBV2	NA	TRBJ1-5	NA	15	CASSPLGGENQPQHF	TGTGCCAGCAGCCCCCTGGGGGGGGAAAATCAGCCCCAGCATTTT
TRBV29-1	NA	TRBJ2-5	NA	12	CSVDEREETQYF	TGCAGCGTTGATGAGCGCGAAGAGACCCAGTACTTC
TRBV7-2	NA	TRBJ1-6	NA	16	CASSRQLRDNYSPLHF	TGTGCCAGCAGCCGTCAACTGCGGGACAATTATTCACCCCTCCACTTT
TRBV25-1	TRBD1	TRBJ2-7	NA	14	CASSPTGGSGEQYF	TGTGCCAGCAGTCCGACAGGGGGCTCTGGGGAGCAGTACTTC
TRBV2	TRBD2	TRBJ2-2	NA	15	CASAATGGPTGELFF	TGTGCCAGCGCTGCAACGGGAGGGCCTACCGGGGAGCTGTTTTTT
TRBV11-2	NA	TRBJ2-5	NA	11	CASSSWETQYF	TGTGCCAGCAGCTCTTGGGAGACCCAGTACTTC
TRBV7-2	NA	TRBJ2-4	NA	16	CASSLLGPGAENIQYF	TGTGCCAGCAGTCTATTGGGACCGGGGGCGGAAAACATTCAGTACTTC
TRBV5-1	NA	TRBJ2-6	NA	14	CASSLFAGANVLTF	TGCGCCAGCAGCTTATTTGCTGGGGCCAACGTCCTGACTTTC
TRBV6-6	TRBD2	TRBJ2-1	NA	15	CASSYNLGAGGGQFF	TGTGCCAGCAGTTACAACCTGGGGGCGGGAGGGGGGCAGTTCTTC
TRBV5-5	NA	TRBJ1-5	NA	16	CASSLVWGSSNQPQHF	TGTGCCAGCAGCTTGGTTTGGGGGTCTAGCAATCAGCCCCAGCATTTT
TRBV10-3	NA	TRBJ2-3	NA	15	CAISGGDGVADTQYF	TGTGCCATCAGTGGAGGGGACGGCGTGGCAGATACGCAGTATTTT
TRBV5-4	TRBD1	TRBJ1-4	NA	16	CASSSTITGGGEKLFF	TGTGCCAGCAGCTCGACCATCACAGGGGGGGGTGAAAAACTGTTTTTT
TRBV5-1	TRBD1	TRBJ2-6	few	20	CASSLGPQGALRSGANVLTF	TGCGCCAGCAGCTTGGGGCCACAGGGGGCGCTTCGGTCTGGGGCCAACGTCCTGACTTTC
TRBV11-2	NA	TRBJ1-1	NA	14	CASSTTRGNTEAFF	TGTGCCAGCAGCACGACCCGGGGTAACACTGAAGCTTTCTTT
TRBV29-1	NA	TRBJ2-6	once	15	CSVEGGVAGANVLTF	TGCAGCGTTGAGGGCGGGGTGGCTGGGGCCAACGTCCTGACTTTC
TRBV29-1	NA	TRBJ1-4	few	11	CSMRQNEKLFF	TGCAGCATGCGACAGAATGAAAAACTGTTTTTT
TRBV5-1	TRBD2	TRBJ2-1	NA	16	CASSRIAGATYNEQFF	TGCGCCAGCAGCCGCATAGCGGGAGCTACCTACAATGAGCAGTTCTTC
TRBV20-1	NA	TRBJ2-7	NA	11	CSARGDYEQYF	TGCAGTGCTAGGGGAGACTACGAGCAGTACTTC
TRBV25-1	TRBD2	TRBJ2-1	NA	15	CASTGSGTSYNEQFF	TGTGCCAGCACCGGAAGCGGGACCTCCTACAATGAGCAGTTCTTC
TRBV5-1	NA	TRBJ2-2	NA	13	CASTPTGTGELFF	TGCGCCAGCACCCCGACCGGCACCGGGGAGCTGTTTTTT
TRBV28	TRBD1	TRBJ2-6	NA	17	CASETGGTRSGANVLTF	TGTGCCAGCGAAACAGGGGGCACCCGCTCTGGGGCCAACGTCCTGACTTTC
TRBV29-1	TRBD1	TRBJ1-2	few	14	CSVDSKQGGYGYTF	TGCAGCGTTGACTCCAAACAGGGGGGATATGGCTACACCTTC
TRBV5-1	TRBD1	TRBJ2-2	NA	15	CASRLQTGGSGELFF	TGCGCCAGCCGTCTTCAAACAGGGGGCTCCGGGGAGCTGTTTTTT
TRBV29-1	TRBD2	TRBJ2-7	NA	14	CSVSGTSGIPEQYF	TGCAGCGTGTCCGGGACTAGCGGGATCCCCGAGCAGTACTTC
TRBV7-9	NA	TRBJ2-6	NA	16	CASSRPQPSGANVLTF	TGTGCCAGCAGCAGGCCCCAGCCCTCTGGGGCCAACGTCCTGACTTTC
TRBV30	NA	TRBJ1-1	NA	11	CAWSGYTEAFF	TGTGCCTGGAGTGGCTACACTGAAGCTTTCTTT
TRBV30	NA	TRBJ2-3	few	12	CAWSPSTDTQYF	TGTGCCTGGAGTCCGAGCACAGATACGCAGTATTTT
TRBV4-1	TRBD2	TRBJ2-5	NA	17	CASSQDNSGGGVETQYF	TGCGCCAGCAGCCAAGATAATAGCGGGGGGGGCGTTGAGACCCAGTACTTC
TRBV13	NA	TRBJ1-1	NA	15	CASSLAGYENTEAFF	TGTGCCAGCAGCTTAGCAGGTTATGAGAACACTGAAGCTTTCTTT
TRBV30	NA	TRBJ1-2	once	11	CASTYRRGYTF	TGTGCCTCCACTTACCGGCGTGGCTACACCTTC
TRBV2	NA	TRBJ2-3	NA	12	CASRDNTDTQYF	TGTGCCAGCAGGGACAACACAGATACGCAGTATTTT
TRBV30	NA	TRBJ1-2	NA	13	CAWSRVANYGYTF	TGTGCCTGGTCCAGGGTCGCTAACTATGGCTACACCTTC
TRBV30	NA	TRBJ2-5	few	12	CAWSPGRETQYF	TGTGCCTGGAGCCCGGGACGAGAGACCCAGTACTTC